Each of the 31 T cell receptor beta chains below was sequenced from the same sample in a study of blood T cell repertoires in COVID-19. Clones were read by immunoSEQ multiplex PCR, and TCRdb kept only the in-frame ones, dropping some. This table has under 55,000 clones, 87% appearing once. The specimen was peripheral blood. The receptors were sampled from a woman older than 75 with active COVID-19.

The chain employs TRBV7-2 and TRBJ2-1, with 9 positions matching TRBD2. This CDR3 comprises 13 residues. V shed 9 bases and J 7 bases; nucleotides not matched to a gene: 7. Looked up from germline, CDR1 is SGHTA and CDR2 is FQGNSA. For the CDR3, the DNA is TGTGCCAGTCGGCTAGCGGGGTCGAATGAGCAGTTCTTC. This gives the protein CASRLAGSNEQFF.

The chain carries TRBV2 and TRBJ1-5; no clear D gene. The CDR3 spans 14 residues. Trimming pared 3 bases from V and 3 bases from J, leaving 9 bases between. Germline V gene data show CDR1 as SNHLY and CDR2 as FYNNEI. CDR3 protein: CASSDRPHNQPQHF. The CDR3 nucleotides are TGTGCCAGCAGTGACAGGCCCCACAATCAGCCCCAGCATTTT.

V is TRBV15 and J is TRBJ2-3; 11 bases agree with TRBD2. Germline CDR1 LNHNV, CDR2 YYDKDF (reference sequence). Unmatched junction bases numbered 6, after V lost 1 base and J lost 0 bases. The CDR3 covers 18 residues. In DNA, the CDR3 is TGTGCCACCAGCAGAGGGCCTAGCGGGGGGATTAGCACAGATACGCAGTATTTT. Its protein product is CATSRGPSGGISTDTQYF.

J is TRBJ1-5 and V is TRBV7-8, with TRBD1 matching 8 bases. Germline V lookup: CDR1 SGHVS, CDR2 FQNEAQ. This CDR3 is 14 amino acids long. Trimming removed 5 bases from V and 4 bases from J; junction bases left unmatched: 4. The CDR3 region is CASSLNRGNQPQHF. CDR3 in DNA: TGTGCCAGCAGCCTGAACAGGGGGAATCAGCCCCAGCATTTT. The full variable domain, rest sourced from reference TRBV7-8 and TRBJ1-5, is GAGVSQSPRYKVAKRGQDVALRCDPISGHVSLFWYQQALGQGPEFLTYFQNEAQLDKSGLPSDRFFAERPEGSVSTLKIQRTQQEDSAVYLCASSLNRGNQPQHFGDGTRLSIL.

The genes are TRBV6-5 and TRBJ2-5, with 8 nucleotides matching TRBD1. Germline V gene sequence: CDR1 MNHEY, CDR2 SVGAGI. The junction had 11 bases not matched to a gene; V was cut back by 6 bases and J by 5 bases. This CDR3 has 15 amino acids. CDR3 coding DNA: TGTGCCAGCAGACGACCGACAGGGGCCGGGGAGACCCAGTACTTC. This encodes CASRRPTGAGETQYF.

The chain has TRBV5-1 and TRBJ2-7; TRBD2 aligns across 13 bases. Germline V CDR1 and CDR2: SGHRS, YFSETQ. The CDR3 is 14 amino acids. Germline trimming cut 3 bases from V and 7 bases from J; bases unmatched to any gene: 4. The CDR3 spells CASSWTSGGGEQYF. The CDR3 region has the DNA TGCGCCAGCAGCTGGACTAGCGGGGGTGGTGAGCAGTACTTC.

V usage is TRBV15 and J usage is TRBJ2-3; the match to TRBD2 covers 10 bases. CDR1 LNHNV and CDR2 YYDKDF come from the germline V gene (reference sequence). CDR3 size: 17 residues. Trimming cost V 1 base and J 0 bases; bases outside gene matches: 4. CDR3 loop: CATSRALAGASTDTQYF. The CDR3 DNA sequence: TGTGCCACCAGCAGAGCCCTAGCGGGGGCTAGCACAGATACGCAGTATTTT.

The chain uses TRBV5-4 and TRBJ1-6; D may be TRBD1 (6 bases). The CDR3 loop spans 15 amino acids. The V gene lost 1 base and the J gene lost 8 bases, with 13 bases spanning the gap. CDR1 is SGHNT, CDR2 YYREEE, per germline (reference sequence). This chain's CDR3 is CASSLTADSYSPLHF. CDR3 nucleotides: TGTGCCAGCAGCTTGACCGCGGACAGCTATTCACCCCTCCACTTT.

The chain joins TRBV10-3 to TRBJ1-4, with D perhaps matching TRBD1 (6 bases). Germline V lookup: CDR1 ENHRY, CDR2 SYGVKD. Trimming removed 0 bases from V and 11 bases from J, with 19 bases in between. The CDR3 spans 16 residues. The CDR3 region has the DNA TGTGCCATCAGTGAGTCGGCAGCAGGGGCCGGTCTGAAACTGTTTTTT. Its protein is CAISESAAGAGLKLFF.

This clone was detected once. V and J are TRBV3-1 (or the pseudogene TRBV3-2) and TRBJ2-7, with a weak D call TRBD2 (6 bases). Trimming shortened V by 5 bases and J by 7 bases, and 18 bases separated the two germline ends. CDR1 is LGHDT, CDR2 YNNKEL, per germline (reference sequence). CDR3 size: 14 residues. This CDR3 reads CASSALAGAGEQYF. The CDR3 DNA is TGTGCCAGCAGCGCCCTAGCCGGTGCGGGGGAGCAGTACTTC.

The chain employs TRBV29-1 and TRBJ1-1, with 7 bases identical to TRBD1. The CDR3 is 13 amino acids. V gave up 7 bases and J gave up 4 bases; unmatched junction bases: 9. Germline-derived CDR1 and CDR2 are SQVTM and ANQGSEA. CDR3 DNA sequence: TGCAGCGGCACCAGAGGGGGCCTCACTGAAGCTTTCTTT. As protein: CSGTRGGLTEAFF.

V gene TRBV18 combines with J gene TRBJ2-5; D is perhaps TRBD1 (7 bases). The CDR3 contains 17 residues. Germline V CDR1 and CDR2: KGHSH, LQKENI. With 2 bases removed from V and 6 bases from J, the gap between germline ends came to 22 bases. This CDR3 is CASSPDGQGGPKKTQYF. In nucleotides, the CDR3 is TGTGCCAGCTCACCAGACGGGCAGGGGGGACCGAAGAAGACCCAGTACTTC.

The chain is built from TRBV19 and TRBJ1-6; TRBD1 matches 8 bases. Germline lookup yields CDR1 LNHDA and CDR2 SQIVND (reference sequence). The V and J ends lost 4 bases and 7 bases, in that order; junction bases with no gene match: 9. The CDR3 extends over 16 amino acids. The CDR3 DNA follows: TGTGCCAGTAGTAATCTCCGGGACAGGCTGAATTCACCCCTCCACTTT. Amino acids: CASSNLRDRLNSPLHF.

Only one count was recorded for this clone. The chain recombines TRBV7-3 with TRBJ1-4; 9 bases fit TRBD1. This CDR3 has 18 amino acids. Germline V gene data show CDR1 as SGHTA and CDR2 as FQGTGA. V gave up 5 bases and J gave up 2 bases; unmatched junction bases: 12. As DNA, the CDR3 is TGTGCCAGCAGCGGGACCGGGACAGGGCCCTCCACTAATGAAAAACTGTTTTTT. Amino acids: CASSGTGTGPSTNEKLFF. The entire variable domain, with the rest obtained from reference TRBV7-3 and TRBJ1-4, is as follows: GAGVSQTPSNKVTEKGKYVELRCDPISGHTALYWYRQSLGQGPEFLIYFQGTGAADDSGLPNDRFFAVRPEGSVSTLKIQRTERGDSAVYLCASSGTGTGPSTNEKLFFGSGTQLSVL.

The chain carries TRBV6-2 or TRBV6-3 and TRBJ2-5; D perhaps matches TRBD1 (5 bases). The CDR3 is 14 residues long. The germline V gene has CDR1 MNHEY and CDR2 SVGEGT. With 6 bases removed from V and 1 base from J, the gap between germline ends came to 12 bases. The CDR3: CASSAATAQETQYF. The CDR3, as DNA: TGTGCCAGCAGCGCCGCGACAGCCCAAGAGACCCAGTACTTC.

Written as DNA, the CDR3 is TGTGCCATCAGTGAGGGGGCAGGGGTAACCTATAATTCACCCCTCCACTTT. Translated: CAISEGAGVTYNSPLHF. The chain links TRBV10-3 to TRBJ1-6, with D possibly being TRBD1 (6 bases). This CDR3 has 17 amino acids. The ends were cut back, 2 bases at V and 2 bases at J, with 13 bases in the middle. Germline V CDR1 and CDR2: ENHRY, SYGVKD.

This chain joins TRBV30 and TRBJ1-4; 12 bases are shared with TRBD1. V lost 3 bases and J lost 13; bases outside the gene matches: 9. CDR3 length: 14 residues. The V gene's germline CDR1 is GTSNPN and CDR2 SVGIG (reference sequence). The CDR3 is CAWSSGTGGFGLFF. The CDR3 DNA reads TGTGCCTGGAGCTCCGGGACAGGGGGCTTTGGACTGTTTTTT.

The chain employs TRBV15 and TRBJ2-5; a weak D match, TRBD1 (5 bases). This CDR3 spans 13 amino acids. CDR1 and CDR2 (germline): LNHNV, YYDKDF (reference sequence). V was shortened by 1 base and J by 3 bases, with 6 bases between the two germline ends. This CDR3 is CATSRVGEETQYF. For the CDR3, the DNA is TGTGCCACCAGCAGAGTAGGGGAAGAGACCCAGTACTTC.

The genes are TRBV28 and TRBJ1-1, with 7 positions matching TRBD1. J gave up 5 bases and V 6 bases, and 15 bases lay outside the gene matches. The germline CDR1 and CDR2 sequences are MDHEN and SYDVKM. The CDR3 has 16 residues. CDR3 coding DNA: TGTGCCAGCAGGGACAGTTCAGGGGGATGGAGAACTGAAGCTTTCTTT. Its protein product is CASRDSSGGWRTEAFF. The complete variable domain, with remaining parts taken from reference TRBV28 and TRBJ1-1, reads DVKVTQSSRYLVKRTGEKVFLECVQDMDHENMFWYRQDPGLGLRLIYFSYDVKMKEKGDIPEGYSVSREKKERFSLILESASTNQTSMYLCASRDSSGGWRTEAFFGQGTRLTVV.

This chain joins TRBV5-1 and TRBJ2-2, with 7 bases matching TRBD1. This CDR3 is 16 amino acids long. From germline, CDR1 is SGHRS and CDR2 YFSETQ. V dropped 5 bases and J dropped 2; count of bases not matched to a gene: 9. The CDR3 region is CASRTSGTENTGELFF. The DNA of the CDR3 is TGCGCCAGCAGGACCTCCGGGACAGAAAACACCGGGGAGCTGTTTTTT.

The CDR3 DNA reads as TGTGCCAGCAGCTTTACAGGGGGCAACTATGGCTACACCTTC. This codes for CASSFTGGNYGYTF. The V call is TRBV7-2, the J call TRBJ1-2, with 9 bases fitting TRBD1. With 3 bases clipped from V and 2 bases from J, the junction kept 1 base outside the gene matches. The CDR3 runs to 14 residues. Looked up from germline, CDR1 is SGHTA and CDR2 is FQGNSA.

J is TRBJ1-2 and V is TRBV4-3; TRBD1 agrees at 10 bases. Trimming removed 2 bases from V and 9 bases from J; junction bases left unmatched: 9. This CDR3 comprises 15 residues. CDR1 is LGHNA and CDR2 is YSLEER in the germline V gene. The CDR3 sequence is CASSQIRDRGVSYTF. As DNA, the CDR3 is TGCGCCAGCAGCCAAATCCGGGACAGGGGTGTTAGCTACACCTTC.

The chain has TRBV11-3 and TRBJ2-1; 13 positions agree with TRBD2. CDR1 is SGHNT, CDR2 YENEEA, per germline. V shed 5 bases, J shed 0 bases, and the junction held 10 bases outside the gene matches. This CDR3 region has 19 residues. CDR3 nucleotides: TGTGCCAGCAGCCCGGGACTAGCGGGGTGGTTGAGCTCCTACAATGAGCAGTTCTTC. Translated, it gives CASSPGLAGWLSSYNEQFF.

This clone was detected only a few times. This chain links TRBV2 with TRBJ2-7; 7 bases are shared with TRBD1. Germline V gives CDR1 SNHLY, CDR2 FYNNEI. The trim removed 6 bases at V and 5 bases at J, leaving 7 bases unmatched. The CDR3 spans 13 residues. CDR3 bases: TGTGCCAGCAGCGTAGACAGGGCCCACGAGCAGTACTTC. Its translation is CASSVDRAHEQYF.

V gene TRBV6-4 combines with J gene TRBJ2-2, with 11 bases aligning to TRBD2. CDR1 is MRHNA, CDR2 SNTAGT, per germline. There are 15 residues in the CDR3. The trim removed 7 bases at V and 6 bases at J, leaving 7 bases unmatched. Written as DNA, the CDR3 is TGTGCCAGCACTATTAGCGGGGGGGCGCCCGGGGAGCTGTTTTTT. Translation: CASTISGGAPGELFF.

This chain uses TRBV27 with TRBJ2-1; 8 nucleotides match TRBD2. Germline CDR1 reads MNHEY; CDR2 reads SMNVEV (reference sequence). The CDR3 has 15 residues. Trimming cost V 5 bases and J 0 bases; bases outside gene matches: 3. The CDR3 DNA follows: TGTGCCAGCAGTCTCCGGGGGGGCTCCTACAATGAGCAGTTCTTC. As protein: CASSLRGGSYNEQFF.

V is TRBV27 and J is TRBJ2-7; maybe TRBD2 (5 bases). The CDR3 length is 14 residues. Trimming left V 5 bases short and J 3 bases short, with 14 bases between. The germline CDR1 and CDR2 sequences are MNHEY and SMNVEV (reference sequence). The CDR3 DNA is TGTGCCAGCAGTGTGAAAGGGAGAAGCTACGAGCAGTACTTC. Translating gives CASSVKGRSYEQYF.

The V gene is TRBV19, the J gene TRBJ2-1; possibly TRBD2 for D (7 bases). Germline CDR1 LNHDA, CDR2 SQIVND (reference sequence). Trimming removed 5 bases at V and 9 bases at J, with 20 bases between. The length of the CDR3 is 15 residues. The CDR3 loop reads CASSVFGGQIVEQFF. For the CDR3, the DNA is TGTGCCAGTAGTGTGTTCGGGGGGCAGATAGTTGAGCAGTTCTTC.

This rearrangement joins TRBV19 to TRBJ2-2; 9 bases line up with TRBD1. Germline CDR1 LNHDA, CDR2 SQIVND (reference sequence). Trimming cost V 6 bases and J 4 bases; bases outside gene matches: 9. The CDR3 extends over 16 amino acids. CDR3: CASSHIQGAGTGELFF. The CDR3 coding sequence is TGTGCCAGTAGCCACATACAGGGGGCAGGCACCGGGGAGCTGTTTTTT. The full variable domain, with the rest looked up from reference TRBV19 and TRBJ2-2, is DGGITQSPKYLFRKEGQNVTLSCEQNLNHDAMYWYRQDPGQGLRLIYYSQIVNDFQKGDIAEGYSVSREKKESFPLTVTSAQKNPTAFYLCASSHIQGAGTGELFFGEGSRLTVL.

The V gene is TRBV9, the J gene TRBJ2-3, with D perhaps TRBD2 (5 bases). The V end lost 4 bases, the J end lost 2 bases, and 14 bases lay between the germline ends. The V gene's germline CDR1 is SGDLS and CDR2 YYNGEE. The CDR3 has 15 amino acids. The CDR3 is CASSRHGEPTDTQYF. The DNA of the CDR3 is TGTGCCAGCAGCAGACACGGGGAGCCCACAGATACGCAGTATTTT. Combining the CDR3 with reference TRBV9 and TRBJ2-3 gives the whole variable domain DSGVTQTPKHLITATGQRVTLRCSPRSGDLSVYWYQQSLDQGLQFLIQYYNGEERAKGNILERFSAQQFPDLHSELNLSSLELGDSALYFCASSRHGEPTDTQYFGPGTRLTVL.

This clone has only a few counts. The J gene is TRBJ2-3, the V gene TRBV18, with 7 bases fitting TRBD1. V was clipped by 4 bases and J by 2 bases; unmatched bases: 9. Germline V CDR1 and CDR2: KGHSH, LQKENI. This CDR3 has 16 residues. CDR3 bases: TGTGCCAGCTCACGCAGCCCGACAGGGCTCACAGATACGCAGTATTTT. It translates to CASSRSPTGLTDTQYF. Combining the CDR3 with reference TRBV18 and TRBJ2-3 gives the whole variable domain NAGVMQNPRHLVRRRGQEARLRCSPMKGHSHVYWYRQLPEEGLKFMVYLQKENIIDESGMPKERFSAEFPKEGPSILRIQQVVRGDSAAYFCASSRSPTGLTDTQYFGPGTRLTVL.